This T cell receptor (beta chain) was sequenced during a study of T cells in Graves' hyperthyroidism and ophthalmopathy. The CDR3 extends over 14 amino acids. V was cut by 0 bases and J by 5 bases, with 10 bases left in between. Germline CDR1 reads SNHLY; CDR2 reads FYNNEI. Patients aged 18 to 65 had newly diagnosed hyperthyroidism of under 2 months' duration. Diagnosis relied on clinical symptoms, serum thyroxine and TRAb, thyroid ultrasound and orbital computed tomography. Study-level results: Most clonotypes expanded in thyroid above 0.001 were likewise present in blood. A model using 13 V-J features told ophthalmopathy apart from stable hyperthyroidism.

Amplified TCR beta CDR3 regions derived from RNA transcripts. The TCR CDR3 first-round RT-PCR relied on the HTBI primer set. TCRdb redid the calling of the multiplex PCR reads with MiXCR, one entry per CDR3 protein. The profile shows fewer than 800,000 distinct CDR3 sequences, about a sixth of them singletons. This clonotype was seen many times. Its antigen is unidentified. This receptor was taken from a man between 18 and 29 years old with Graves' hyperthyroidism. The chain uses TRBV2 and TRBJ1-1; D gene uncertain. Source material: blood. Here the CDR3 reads CASSEAEGWTEAFF. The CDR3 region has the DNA TGTGCCAGCAGTGAAGCGGAAGGGTGGACTGAAGCTTTCTTT. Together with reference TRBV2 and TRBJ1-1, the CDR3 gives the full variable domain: EPEVTQTPSHQVTQMGQEVILRCVPISNHLYFYWYRQILGQKVEFLVSFYNNEISEKSEIFDDQFSVERPDGSNFTLKIRSTKLEDSAMYFCASSEAEGWTEAFFGQGTRLTVV.